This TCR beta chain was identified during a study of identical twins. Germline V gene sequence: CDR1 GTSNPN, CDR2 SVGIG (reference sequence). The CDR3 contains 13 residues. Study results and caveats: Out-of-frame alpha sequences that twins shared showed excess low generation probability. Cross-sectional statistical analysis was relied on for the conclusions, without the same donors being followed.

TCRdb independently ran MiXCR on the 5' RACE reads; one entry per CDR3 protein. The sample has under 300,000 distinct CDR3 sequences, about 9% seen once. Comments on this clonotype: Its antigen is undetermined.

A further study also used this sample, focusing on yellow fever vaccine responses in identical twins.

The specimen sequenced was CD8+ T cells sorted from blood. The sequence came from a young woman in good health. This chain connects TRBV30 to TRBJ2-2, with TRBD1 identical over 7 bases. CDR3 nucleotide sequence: TGTGTCGGGACAGTAGCGAACACCGGGGAGCTGTTTTTT. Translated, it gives CVGTVANTGELFF. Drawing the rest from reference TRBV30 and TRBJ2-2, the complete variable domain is SQTIHQWPATLVQPVGSPLSLECTVEGTSNPNLYWYRQAAGRGLQLLFYSVGIGQISSEVPQNLSASRPQDRQFILSSKKLLLSDSGFYLCVGTVANTGELFFGEGSRLTVL.